This T cell receptor (beta chain) was recorded in a study of cytomegalovirus exposure and HLA in healthy donors. Findings of the study overall: The study flagged fewer than 200 TCR beta chains as cytomegalovirus-associated. Highest at DRB1 and lowest at HLA-C, TCR association rates differed among HLA loci in a later analysis.

With regard to this clone: What it binds is not known.

PCR used 60 Vbeta primers and 13 Jbeta primers. Measured with immunoSEQ multiplex PCR; TCRdb has only the in-frame clones, and not every one. The ten top clones account for 0.59%, within a sample of around 120,000 clones. The junction had 12 bases not matched to a gene; V was cut back by 4 bases and J by 6 bases. The length of the CDR3 is 16 residues. Germline V gives CDR1 MNHEY, CDR2 SMNVEV (reference sequence). The chain combines TRBV27 with TRBJ2-1; 7 nucleotides agree with TRBD1. The source of this sequence is a man in his forties or fifties in good health and CMV-seronegative. Sequencing input: PBMCs. The CDR3 sequence: CASSYRTSRGINEQFF. CDR3 nucleotide sequence: TGTGCCAGCAGTTACCGAACCTCCAGGGGGATCAATGAGCAGTTCTTC.